These 21 T cell receptor beta chains were sequenced from one sample in a study of T-cell reconstitution after alpha-beta-depleted transplantation in children. The TCRbeta library incorporated unique molecular identifiers. TCRdb independently ran MiXCR on the PCR reads; one entry per CDR3 protein. The sample shows around 250,000 distinct CDR3 sequences, 9.9% of them seen only once. This specimen consisted of PBMCs from the stem cell graft donor, obtained from the stem cell graft. The receptors derive from a human donor who donated a stem cell graft to a child with SCID.

There are many counts of this clonotype. This sequence joins TRBV5-1 and TRBJ2-7, with a tentative D call TRBD2 (6 bases). Germline CDR1 SGHRS, CDR2 YFSETQ. CDR3 length equals 14 residues. V lost 4 bases, J lost 5 bases, and 16 bases lay in between. This CDR3 is CASSLSGTLNEQYF. The DNA for the CDR3 is TGCGCCAGCAGCCTATCCGGGACTCTCAACGAGCAGTACTTC.

This clonotype was detected only a few times. The chain joins TRBV27 to TRBJ1-2; the D gene is possibly TRBD1 (6 bases). V was shortened by 6 bases and J by 6 bases, with 14 bases between the two germline ends. This CDR3 is built from 13 residues. Looked up from germline, CDR1 is MNHEY and CDR2 is SMNVEV (reference sequence). Written as DNA, the CDR3 is TGTGCCAGCAGGGAAGGGGCAGGGGATGGCTACACCTTC. It specifies CASREGAGDGYTF.

V and J are TRBV7-9 and TRBJ2-7; D uncertain. Germline loops: CDR1 SEHNR, CDR2 FQNEAQ (reference sequence). Trimming left V 5 bases short and J 2 bases short, with 19 bases between. The CDR3 spans 16 residues. The CDR3 loop reads CASSPDLHGLTYEQYF. CDR3 coding DNA: TGTGCCAGCAGCCCCGATCTACATGGCTTAACCTACGAGCAGTACTTC.

This clonotype showed up many times. Written as DNA, the CDR3 is TGCGCCAGCAGCTTGGGAGGGTTTGCCTACGAGCAGTACTTC. This encodes CASSLGGFAYEQYF. The chain employs TRBV5-1 and TRBJ2-7; TRBD2 is a possible D gene (5 bases). V was cut by 0 bases and J by 2 bases, with 9 bases left in between. The CDR3 covers 14 residues. CDR1 and CDR2 (germline): SGHRS, YFSETQ.

This clonotype was detected only a few times. The chain carries TRBV10-3 and TRBJ2-7; 9 bases match TRBD2. Germline V gene data show CDR1 as ENHRY and CDR2 as SYGVKD. The CDR3 consists of 15 residues. Trimming took 10 bases from V and 0 from J; bases not matched to a gene: 10. CDR3 protein: CATTGLAGNSYEQYF. CDR3 DNA sequence: TGTGCCACTACGGGTCTAGCGGGGAACTCCTACGAGCAGTACTTC.

This clonotype was observed a few times. The chain employs TRBV3-1 and TRBJ2-1, with TRBD2 matching over 7 bases. This CDR3 is 17 amino acids long. J lost 6 bases, V lost 0 bases, and 11 bases had no gene match. Germline CDR1 is LGHDT and CDR2 is YNNKEL (reference sequence). CDR3 sequence (DNA): TGTGCCAGCAGCCAAGATATGCGGCTAGCGGCCTTCAATGAGCAGTTCTTC. Its translation is CASSQDMRLAAFNEQFF.

This clonotype was counted only a few times. V is TRBV12-3 or TRBV12-4 and J is TRBJ2-1, with TRBD1 matching 12 bases. The V and J ends lost 4 bases and 2 bases, in that order; junction bases with no gene match: 9. This CDR3 is 18 amino acids long. CDR3 DNA sequence: TGTGCCAGCAGTTACTCCGGGACAGGGGGCCCCACCTACAATGAGCAGTTCTTC. Its translation: CASSYSGTGGPTYNEQFF.

The rearrangement links TRBV9 to TRBJ1-2, with 8 positions matching TRBD1. Germline trimming cut 3 bases from V and 3 bases from J; bases unmatched to any gene: 10. This CDR3 is 16 amino acids long. Germline V CDR1 and CDR2: SGDLS, YYNGEE. The CDR3 DNA reads TGTGCCAGCAGCGAGGACAGGGTGGGTTATGACTATGGCTACACCTTC. Translation: CASSEDRVGYDYGYTF.

The table lists this clonotype with a few counts. This chain links TRBV20-1 with TRBJ1-5; D remains unclear. The V and J ends lost 2 bases and 3 bases respectively, with 17 bases between them. Germline V gives CDR1 DFQATT, CDR2 SNEGSKA (reference sequence). The CDR3 sequence is 16 residues long. The CDR3: CSARSRGEWNNQPQHF. The CDR3 DNA reads as TGCAGTGCTAGATCCCGCGGGGAGTGGAACAATCAGCCCCAGCATTTT.

There are many counts of this clonotype. This chain connects TRBV10-3 to TRBJ2-1; D tentatively reads TRBD1 or TRBD2 (5 bases each). Germline V gene sequence: CDR1 ENHRY, CDR2 SYGVKD. The CDR3 consists of 14 residues. The ends were cut back, 10 bases at V and 9 bases at J, with 22 bases in the middle. CDR3 sequence reads: CATGLSMGESEQFF. The CDR3 DNA is TGTGCCACAGGGCTATCAATGGGGGAGAGTGAGCAGTTCTTC.

This clonotype occurred a few times. The gene calls are TRBV19 and TRBJ2-5, with 7 bases matching TRBD2. The junction had 5 bases not matched to a gene; V was cut back by 3 bases and J by 1 base. Looked up from germline, CDR1 is LNHDA and CDR2 is SQIVND (reference sequence). The CDR3 totals 15 residues. The chain's CDR3 is CASSIQGLSQETQYF. In DNA form, the CDR3 reads TGTGCCAGTAGTATCCAGGGACTATCCCAAGAGACCCAGTACTTC.

For this clonotype: A clone one base away is much larger, so this may be a read error. The CDR3: CSATRTWGLDTQYF. CDR3 sequence (DNA): TGCAGTGCTACCCGGACATGGGGCTTAGATACGCAGTATTTT. V gene TRBV20-1 combines with J gene TRBJ2-3; a weak D match, TRBD1 (5 bases). Trimming removed 4 bases at V and 5 bases at J, with 16 bases between. The CDR3 sequence is 14 residues long. Per germline, CDR1 DFQATT and CDR2 SNEGSKA (reference sequence).

The V gene is TRBV6-1, the J gene TRBJ1-2; D call uncertain. Deletions cut 7 bases from V and 6 bases from J, with 18 bases between. This CDR3 comprises 14 residues. Germline CDR1 reads MNHNS; CDR2 reads SASEGT. CDR3: CASTYHGEINGYTF. Here the CDR3 DNA reads TGTGCCAGCACCTACCATGGGGAAATAAATGGCTACACCTTC.

The gene calls are TRBV24-1 and TRBJ2-1, with unresolved D. V gave up 3 bases and J gave up 5 bases, with 10 bases separating them. The CDR3 contains 14 residues. Germline lookup yields CDR1 KGHDR and CDR2 SFDVKD. The CDR3 sequence is CATSDTNRDNEQFF. The CDR3 bases are TGTGCCACCAGTGATACAAACCGCGACAATGAGCAGTTCTTC.

The sample holds a few counts of this clonotype. It is unclear where the CDR3 begins or ends on the DNA, so no DNA is shown, and the CDR3 is as TCRdb lists it. The chain carries TRBV5-1 and TRBJ2-2; TRBD2 was called by the table and not checked on the DNA. The CDR3 totals 15 residues, both ends included. The V gene's germline CDR1 is SGHRS and CDR2 YFSETQ. This chain's CDR3 is CASSKKKGRWGSCFF.

This clonotype was found a few times. The chain combines TRBV29-1 with TRBJ2-1; 9 nucleotides agree with TRBD1. The CDR3 extends over 14 amino acids. Germline V CDR1 and CDR2: SQVTM, ANQGSEA. The J segment lost 7 bases and the V segment lost 3 bases, leaving 7 bases of the junction unmatched. Written as DNA, the CDR3 is TGCAGCGTTGAGGGGACAGGGTTTGGGAATGAGCAGTTCTTC. As protein: CSVEGTGFGNEQFF.

This clonotype was detected many times. J is TRBJ1-1 and V is TRBV14, with 8 bases aligning to TRBD1. The CDR3 has 13 amino acids. The germline CDR1 and CDR2 sequences are SGHDN and FVKESK. V lost 2 bases and J lost 4; bases outside the gene matches: 0. CDR3 protein: CASSQTGGTEAFF. CDR3 nucleotide sequence: TGTGCCAGCAGCCAAACAGGGGGCACTGAAGCTTTCTTT.

This clonotype was recorded a few times. This chain uses TRBV7-3 with TRBJ2-4; D gene unclear. The germline CDR1 and CDR2 sequences are SGHTA and FQGTGA. V lost 10 bases and J 0 bases, leaving 7 bases between the germline ends. The CDR3 runs to 12 residues. The CDR3 reads CATLLAKNIQYF. The CDR3 nucleotides read TGTGCCACCCTGTTAGCCAAAAACATTCAGTACTTC.

This clonotype was detected a few times. V and J are TRBV3-1 and TRBJ2-2; D not resolved. CDR1 and CDR2 from the germline V gene are LGHDT and YNNKEL (reference sequence). Trimming stripped 1 base from V and 6 bases from J, with 12 bases between. The CDR3 totals 15 residues. The CDR3 nucleotides are TGTGCCAGCAGCCAAGTGGGCTACCAATCCGGGGAGCTGTTTTTT. This encodes CASSQVGYQSGELFF.

The chain recombines TRBV20-1 with TRBJ2-6, with a possible D match to TRBD1 (7 bases). From germline, CDR1 is DFQATT and CDR2 SNEGSKA (reference sequence). The CDR3 runs to 13 residues. V was shortened by 4 bases and J by 4 bases, with 8 bases between the two germline ends. CDR3 in DNA: TGCAGTGCTACAGGGGGGGGGGCCAACGTCCTGACTTTC. This encodes CSATGGGANVLTF.

In this sample, this clonotype turned up a few times. The chain joins TRBV7-3 to TRBJ2-3; unclear D gene. Germline CDR1 and CDR2: SGHTA and FQGTGA. Trimming took off 4 bases at V and 4 bases at J, with 9 bases between the two ends. CDR3 length: 13 amino acids. The CDR3 DNA reads as TGTGCCAGCAGCTCAATTTCTGCAGATACGCAGTATTTT. The encoded protein is CASSSISADTQYF. Full variable domain (remainder filled in from reference TRBV7-3 and TRBJ2-3): GAGVSQTPSNKVTEKGKYVELRCDPISGHTALYWYRQSLGQGPEFLIYFQGTGAADDSGLPNDRFFAVRPEGSVSTLKIQRTERGDSAVYLCASSSISADTQYFGPGTRLTVL.